The clone carrying this T cell receptor beta chain was seen at least ten times. The sample originates from a study of neurological immune-mediated disorders. Time point described: longitudinal time-point 2. From the 5' RACE reads, TCRdb called clonotypes with MiXCR, one entry per CDR3 protein. Of some 100,000 distinct CDR3 sequences listed, approximately 13% are singletons. This clonotype was obtained from a female donor with HTLV-1-associated myelopathy (HAM/TSP). The material sequenced was PBMCs.

This chain's CDR3 is CATSVGGGSSYNEQFF. In DNA, the CDR3 is TGTGCCACCAGTGTCGGCGGGGGGAGCTCCTACAATGAGCAGTTCTTC. This sequence joins TRBV24-1 and TRBJ2-1, with TRBD2 matching over 8 bases. CDR1 is KGHDR, CDR2 SFDVKD, per germline. V lost 5 bases, J lost 0 bases, and 5 bases stayed unmatched. This CDR3 contains 16 residues.